This T cell receptor beta chain was identified in a study of T-cell reconstitution after alpha-beta-depleted transplantation in children (dated by TCRdb to the mid-2010s). Looking at the study overall: Using TCR repertoire profiling, the study followed T-cell immune reconstitution in a quantitative way in children after TCRalphabeta/CD19-depleted allogeneic hematopoietic cell transplantation.

This clonotype was seen repeatedly, ten times or more. No antigen is known for it. The sample holds no much larger clone one base away, and base qualities are not on file. Library creation used PCR. Sequencing used an Illumina HiSeq 2500. To normalize quantification of the TCRbeta repertoire, the TCR libraries were built with molecular barcoding that relied on unique molecular identifiers. The raw public reads went through TCRdb reprocessing: fastp at Q25, MiXCR clone calling, in-frame beta chains kept. Each entry merges the rows of one CDR3 protein and shows their most common DNA and genes. This sample is represented by around 340,000 distinct CDR3 sequences; 10% to 15% of them were singletons. The leading ten clones occupy roughly 4.3% of the sample. The CDR3 runs 14 residues from the cysteine to the phenylalanine. Of all the DNA, just the CDR3 is kept, 42 bases in frame from base 1. CDR1 and CDR2 are read off the germline V gene as KGHSH and LQKENI. Between the V and J ends, shortened by 2 bases and 6 bases respectively, the junction contains 12 bases.

The chain is encoded by TRBV18 joined to TRBJ2-3; a tentative D call is TRBD2 (5 bases match). The specimen comprised PBMCs, sampled from the stem cell graft. The sequence derives from a human donor who donated a stem cell graft to a child with Fanconi anemia. The CDR3 region: CASSPASSYDTQYF. At the DNA level, the sequence is TGTGCCAGCTCACCAGCTAGCTCTTACGATACGCAGTATTTT.